These T cell receptor beta chains were read from a single sample in a study of CD8+ T cells in alopecia areata. Sequencing used immunoSEQ multiplex PCR; TCRdb keeps in-frame clones, though not all of them. In the table there are approximately 300,000 clones, nearly 60% of which are singletons. Source: CD4+ T cells sorted from blood, taken at week 24, from a patient treated with tofacitinib. Receptors were obtained from a human donor with alopecia areata. The conserved cysteine and the conserved F or W are not part of the CDR3 here. The size entry is marked missing in some rows and otherwise reads once, few, many or a size class.

>-|TRBJ1-2|TRBV6-1
ASSEAARGYYT
>few|TRBJ2-1|TRBV30
AWSVRISNEQF
>-|TRBJ2-3|TRBV27
ASSDQPITDTQY
>few|TRBJ2-4|TRBV29-1
SVGGLHIGNIQY
>-|TRBJ2-5|TRBV30
AWSVHGGETQY
>-|TRBJ2-3|TRBV14
ASSQGSWDTQY
>-|TRBJ1-5|TRBV14
ASSQVSKGHQPQH
>-|TRBJ2-7|TRBV29-1
SASPRGSSFEQY
>-|TRBJ2-5|TRBV29-1
SVVTGQETQY
>-|TRBJ2-2|TRBV28
ASRETGFDTGELF
>few|TRBJ2-7|TRBV29-1
SVAAQGAYEQY
>few|TRBJ1-1|TRBV2
ASRADSFAF
>-|TRBJ2-1|TRBV12-5
ASGSTRVNEQF
>few|TRBJ2-7|TRBV7-8
ASSLGTRGELQY
>-|TRBJ2-3|TRBV5-1
ASSLHRQGTDTQY
>-|TRBJ2-1|TRBV7-2
ASSLWGPNNEQF
>-|TRBJ2-7|TRBV10-3
AIGGAPAGEQY
>-|TRBJ2-3|TRBV20-1
SLLHTDTQY
>-|TRBJ1-1|TRBV29-1
SVEIGGGGTEAF
>few|TRBJ2-5|TRBV29-1
SVSSGQETQY
>-|TRBJ2-5|TRBV29-1
SALGQETQY
>few|TRBJ2-1|TRBV28
ATYAGQLYNEQF
>once|-|TRBV28
ASILGTGYEQY